The present T cell receptor beta chain was sequenced within a study of blood T cell repertoires in COVID-19. Study details: COVID-19 samples collected from the United States, Italy and Spain covered acute and convalescent phases.

Sequencing used immunoSEQ multiplex PCR; TCRdb keeps in-frame clones, though not all of them. Here the sample spans approximately 170,000 clones, 80% to 90% being singletons. The germline CDR1 and CDR2 sequences are SGDLS and YYNGEE. Trimming left V 3 bases short and J 7 bases short, with 17 bases between. The CDR3 totals 15 residues. The receptor was isolated from a woman aged 45 to 65 who had recovered from COVID-19. Material for sequencing was PBMCs or T cells enriched from blood (not recorded which). This sequence joins TRBV9 and TRBJ2-1, with D possibly being TRBD1 (5 bases). The CDR3 nucleotides are TGTGCCAGCAGCGCGGACAACCCGGGCCCTAATGAGCAGTTCTTC. This gives the protein CASSADNPGPNEQFF.